This entry is about one TCR beta chain. Germline V gives CDR1 SGHAT, CDR2 FQNNGV. V was pared by 1 base and J by 8 bases, with 6 bases between. The CDR3 contains 12 residues. This sample was included in a study of Ad26.COV2.S vaccination and SARS-CoV-2 variants. Clones were sequenced by immunoSEQ multiplex PCR, and TCRdb holds only the in-frame ones, with some missing. The profile covers approximately 420,000 clones, with roughly 90% appearing a single time and approximately 4% taken by the ten largest. Indicated treatment: over 15 received Ad26.COV2.S at low or high dose, single or two shots; about 5 received placebo; per-sample allocation not given. Each sample was drawn 63 days after the first injection (of vaccine or placebo).

The sequence came from a person between 18 and 59 years old who received the Ad26.COV2.S COVID-19 vaccine or a placebo. This sample comprised peripheral blood, obtained in a trial of Ad26.COV2.S vaccine versus placebo. V gene TRBV11-2 combines with J gene TRBJ2-1, with D maybe TRBD2 (5 bases). In nucleotides, the CDR3 is TGTGCCAGCAGCTTAGCTAGCTATGAGCAGTTCTTC. It yields the protein CASSLASYEQFF.